A single sample gave rise to the 4 T cell receptor beta chains below, sequenced in a study of blood T cells in healthy people across ages. Using a J-beta primer mix together with a sample-barcoded 5' primer, a second PCR was run for about 7 to 12 cycles. TCRdb reprocessed the 5' RACE reads with MiXCR, giving one entry per CDR3 protein. Of around 1,600,000 distinct CDR3 sequences in the sample, approximately 43% were seen once. The sample comprised blood. Source of these receptors: a woman under 30 in good health.

This chain links TRBV29-1 with TRBJ2-2; 7 bases map to TRBD2. The trim removed 0 bases at V and 1 base at J, leaving 2 bases unmatched. The CDR3 loop spans 15 amino acids. The germline V gene has CDR1 SQVTM and CDR2 ANQGSEA. CDR3 sequence: CSVEEGGGNTGELFF. CDR3 in DNA: TGCAGCGTTGAAGAGGGCGGGGGGAACACCGGGGAGCTGTTTTTT.

The chain has TRBV20-1 and TRBJ2-3; TRBD1 matches at 9 bases. With 6 bases clipped from V and 12 bases from J, the junction kept 10 bases outside the gene matches. Germline V CDR1 and CDR2: DFQATT, SNEGSKA (reference sequence). This CDR3 spans 12 amino acids. CDR3 residues: CSASLHRGLQYF. As DNA, the CDR3 is TGCAGTGCCTCCCTCCACAGGGGGCTACAGTATTTT.

This chain uses TRBV5-8 with TRBJ2-3; TRBD2 matches at 12 bases. J lost 0 bases, V lost 1 base, and 6 bases had no gene match. The V gene's germline CDR1 is SGHTS and CDR2 YDEGEE. The CDR3 length is 18 residues. The CDR3 here is CASSLTRTSGISTDTQYF. CDR3 nucleotides: TGTGCCAGCAGCTTGACTCGGACTAGCGGGATTAGCACAGATACGCAGTATTTT.

V gene TRBV20-1 combines with J gene TRBJ2-3, with 9 bases matching TRBD2. Germline CDR1 is DFQATT and CDR2 is SNEGSKA (reference sequence). The J segment lost 6 bases and the V segment lost 5 bases, leaving 9 bases of the junction unmatched. This CDR3 is built from 14 residues. The CDR3 bases are TGCAGTGCTGGCAGGGGCGGGGGGGCGGATACGCAGTATTTT. Translation gives CSAGRGGGADTQYF.